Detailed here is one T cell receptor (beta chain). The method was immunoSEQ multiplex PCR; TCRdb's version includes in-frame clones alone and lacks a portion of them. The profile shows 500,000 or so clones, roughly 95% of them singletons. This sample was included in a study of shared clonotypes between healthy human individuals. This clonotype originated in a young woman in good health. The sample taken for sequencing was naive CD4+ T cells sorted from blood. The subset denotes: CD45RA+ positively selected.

The CDR3 spells CASSFQGQLLGYTF. The CDR3 DNA follows: TGTGCCAGCAGCTTTCAGGGACAGCTACTTGGCTACACCTTC. The chain joins TRBV11-2 to TRBJ1-2; 7 bases align to TRBD1. Germline trimming cut 3 bases from V and 7 bases from J; bases unmatched to any gene: 8. The CDR3 extends over 14 amino acids. CDR1 and CDR2 from the germline V gene are SGHAT and FQNNGV.